A selection of T cell receptor beta chains follows, all from one sample in a study of early T cells in non-severe SARS-CoV-2 infection. TCRdb re-called the 5' RACE reads through MiXCR, storing one row per CDR3 protein. The sample holds about 36,000 distinct CDR3 sequences, around 6.5% seen once. This sample comprised whole blood, obtained at baseline. Receptors were obtained from an adult who was a healthcare worker with PCR-confirmed SARS-CoV-2 infection or an uninfected control (not recorded which). CDR3s include the opening cysteine and the closing phenylalanine or tryptophan. Fields, in order: D gene, CDR3 length, V gene, clone size, J gene, CDR3 protein, CDR3 DNA. A D gene is named only where the DNA matches it firmly. Only some rows state a clone size, as once, few, many or a class for expanded clones.

-	13	TRBV7-2	-	TRBJ2-7	CASSLQGSEEQYF	TGTGCCAGCAGCTTACAGGGGTCGGAGGAGCAGTACTTC
-	12	TRBV30	-	TRBJ1-2	CAWTQGNYGYTF	TGTGCCTGGACGCAAGGGAACTATGGCTACACCTTC
TRBD1	14	TRBV4-3	-	TRBJ1-2	CASSQTTGPYGYTF	TGCGCCAGCAGCCAGACGACAGGGCCCTATGGCTACACCTTC
-	14	TRBV12-3/TRBV12-4	few	TRBJ1-2	CASSSEGGRYGYTF	TGTGCCAGCAGTTCAGAAGGGGGACGGTATGGCTACACCTTC
-	17	TRBV14	many	TRBJ2-5	CASSQDWGEFWQETQYF	TGTGCCAGCAGCCAAGATTGGGGGGAGTTTTGGCAAGAGACCCAGTACTTC
-	12	TRBV3-1	few	TRBJ1-2	CASSQDDGGYTF	TGTGCCAGCAGCCAAGATGATGGCGGCTACACCTTC
TRBD2	14	TRBV27	-	TRBJ2-1	CASAGAGGINEQFF	TGTGCCAGCGCGGGAGCGGGAGGAATAAATGAGCAGTTCTTC
TRBD2	15	TRBV7-2	few	TRBJ2-1	CASSLTSGRYNEQFF	TGTGCCAGCAGCTTAACTAGCGGCCGCTACAATGAGCAGTTCTTC
-	15	TRBV7-2	many	TRBJ2-1	CASSLVFAYTNEQFF	TGTGCCAGCAGCTTAGTTTTCGCTTACACCAATGAGCAGTTCTTC
-	17	TRBV6-2/TRBV6-3	many	TRBJ2-1	CASSYYWVRGPYNEQFF	TGTGCCAGCAGTTACTATTGGGTGCGGGGGCCCTACAATGAGCAGTTCTTC
-	13	TRBV6-1	few	TRBJ1-1	CASSESSKIEAFF	TGTGCCAGCAGTGAATCATCAAAGATTGAAGCTTTCTTT
TRBD2	15	TRBV20-1	-	TRBJ2-1	CSASLLAGGYNEQFF	TGCAGTGCTAGTCTCCTAGCGGGAGGGTACAATGAGCAGTTCTTC
TRBD1	14	TRBV27	-	TRBJ1-2	CASSLTPGQGIYTF	TGTGCCAGCAGTTTGACCCCGGGACAGGGGATCTACACCTTC
-	16	TRBV6-5	many	TRBJ2-6	CASSYSRAAGANVLTF	TGTGCCAGCAGTTACTCGAGGGCCGCTGGGGCCAACGTCCTGACTTTC
TRBD1	12	TRBV19	-	TRBJ1-2	CASADRVYGYTF	TGTGCCAGCGCCGACAGGGTCTATGGCTACACCTTC
TRBD1	14	TRBV6-5	few	TRBJ2-7	CASPPGQGKQEQYF	TGTGCCAGCCCGCCGGGACAGGGTAAGCAGGAGCAGTACTTC